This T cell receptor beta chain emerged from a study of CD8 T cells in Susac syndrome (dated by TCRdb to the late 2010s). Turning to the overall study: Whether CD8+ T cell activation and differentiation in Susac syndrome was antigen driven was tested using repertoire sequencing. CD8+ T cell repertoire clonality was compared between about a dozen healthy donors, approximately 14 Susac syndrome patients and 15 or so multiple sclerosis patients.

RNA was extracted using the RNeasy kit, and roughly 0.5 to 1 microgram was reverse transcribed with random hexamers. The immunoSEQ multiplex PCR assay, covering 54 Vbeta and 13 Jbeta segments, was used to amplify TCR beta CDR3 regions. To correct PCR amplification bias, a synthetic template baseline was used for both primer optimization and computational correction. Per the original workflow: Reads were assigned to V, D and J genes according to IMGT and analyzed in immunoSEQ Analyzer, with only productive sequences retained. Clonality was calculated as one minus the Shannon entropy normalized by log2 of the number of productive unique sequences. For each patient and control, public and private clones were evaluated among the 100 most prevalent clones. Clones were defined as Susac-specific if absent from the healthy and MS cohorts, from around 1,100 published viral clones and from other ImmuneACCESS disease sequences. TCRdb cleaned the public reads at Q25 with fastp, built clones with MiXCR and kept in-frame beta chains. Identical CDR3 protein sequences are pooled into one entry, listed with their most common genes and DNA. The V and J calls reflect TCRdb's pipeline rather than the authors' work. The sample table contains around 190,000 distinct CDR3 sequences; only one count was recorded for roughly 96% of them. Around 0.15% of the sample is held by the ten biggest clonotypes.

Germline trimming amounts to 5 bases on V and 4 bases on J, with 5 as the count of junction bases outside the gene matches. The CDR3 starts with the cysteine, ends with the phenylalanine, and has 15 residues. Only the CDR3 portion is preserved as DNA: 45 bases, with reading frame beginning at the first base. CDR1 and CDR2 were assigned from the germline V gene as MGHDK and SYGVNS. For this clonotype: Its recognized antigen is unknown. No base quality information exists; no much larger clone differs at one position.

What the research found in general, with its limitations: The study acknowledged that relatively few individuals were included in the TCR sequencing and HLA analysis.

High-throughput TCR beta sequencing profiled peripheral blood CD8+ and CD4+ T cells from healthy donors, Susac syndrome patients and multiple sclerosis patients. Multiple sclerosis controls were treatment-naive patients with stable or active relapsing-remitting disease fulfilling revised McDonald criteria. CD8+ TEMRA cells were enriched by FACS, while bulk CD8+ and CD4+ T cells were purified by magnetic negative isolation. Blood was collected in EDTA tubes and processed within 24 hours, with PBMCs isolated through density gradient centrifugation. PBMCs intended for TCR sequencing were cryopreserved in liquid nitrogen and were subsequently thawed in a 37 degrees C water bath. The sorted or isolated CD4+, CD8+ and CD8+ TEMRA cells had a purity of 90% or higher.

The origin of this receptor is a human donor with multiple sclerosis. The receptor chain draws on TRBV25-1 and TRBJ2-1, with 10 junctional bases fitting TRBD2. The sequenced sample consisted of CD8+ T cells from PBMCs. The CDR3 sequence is CASSTGLAPYNEQFF. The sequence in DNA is TGTGCCAGCAGTACGGGACTAGCGCCATACAATGAGCAGTTCTTC. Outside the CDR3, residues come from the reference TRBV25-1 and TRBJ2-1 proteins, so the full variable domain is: EADIYQTPRYLVIGTGKKITLECSQTMGHDKMYWYQQDPGMELHLIHYSYGVNSTEKGDLSSESTVSRIRTEHFPLTLESARPSHTSQYLCASSTGLAPYNEQFFGPGTRLTVL.